A single sample is the source of the 6 T cell receptor beta chains below, sequenced in a study of vaccination and CD4 T cells after COVID-19. The time point denotes: late sampling 161 to 241 days after vaccination in three convalescent patients. Regarding treatment: approximately 9-day PBMC culture with coronavirus spike peptide pools or control peptides (ViraFEST assay). With the Oncomine TCR Beta short-read assay, DNA from cultured CD4+ T cells was sequenced. TCRdb redid the calling of the PCR reads with MiXCR, one entry per CDR3 protein. The table has some 17,000 distinct CDR3 sequences, under 55% seen once. What these receptors recognize is not known. Material: CD4+ T cells from blood, cultured in vitro, obtained about 7 months after SARS-CoV-2 vaccination. The source of these receptors is a human donor who had recovered from COVID-19.

The CDR3 loop is CASSEEGGGGALKTQYF. In nucleotides, the CDR3 is TGTGCCAGCAGTGAAGAGGGTGGTGGGGGGGCCCTAAAGACCCAGTACTTC. The genes are TRBV6-1 and TRBJ2-5; TRBD2 might be the D (7 bases). The germline V gene has CDR1 MNHNS and CDR2 SASEGT. This CDR3 is 17 amino acids long. V lost 1 base and J lost 6, with 21 bases in between.

The sample holds a few counts of this clonotype. The chain links TRBV20-1 to TRBJ1-1; tentative D call: TRBD1 (5 bases). Deletions cut 4 bases from V and 1 base from J, with 13 bases between. The germline V gene has CDR1 DFQATT and CDR2 SNEGSKA (reference sequence). The CDR3 is 14 residues long. The CDR3 here is CSAKSPGTNTEAFF. CDR3 in DNA: TGCAGTGCTAAGTCTCCGGGGACGAACACTGAAGCTTTCTTT.

In its sample, this clonotype was seen a few times. This sequence joins TRBV28 and TRBJ1-2; 8 bases agree with TRBD1. The CDR3 length is 14 residues. With V trimmed by 7 bases and J by 6 bases, 10 bases remained unmatched. Per germline, CDR1 MDHEN and CDR2 SYDVKM. The CDR3 protein is CASISGQGAHGYTF. DNA for the CDR3: TGTGCCAGCATCTCGGGCCAGGGGGCGCATGGCTACACCTTC.

This clonotype turned up a few times. The V and J genes are TRBV6-1 and TRBJ1-5, with a weak D call TRBD1 (6 bases). The germline V gene encodes CDR1 MNHNS and CDR2 SASEGT. The CDR3 length is 13 residues. Trimming pared 5 bases from V and 3 bases from J, leaving 8 bases between. CDR3 nucleotides: TGTGCCAGCAGTACAGGGTACAATCAGCCCCAGCATTTT. Translated, it gives CASSTGYNQPQHF.

The chain uses TRBV19 and TRBJ1-6; the D gene is possibly TRBD1 (5 bases). The CDR3 sequence is 15 residues long. Trimming removed 7 bases at V and 7 bases at J, with 17 bases between. CDR1 and CDR2 from the germline V gene are LNHDA and SQIVND (reference sequence). This chain's CDR3 is CASKLSRARNSPLHF. CDR3 coding DNA: TGTGCCAGTAAACTCTCCAGGGCAAGGAATTCACCCCTCCACTTT.

The table lists this clonotype with a few counts. The chain recombines TRBV7-6 with TRBJ2-1; D may match TRBD1 or TRBD2 (5 bases each). The CDR3 totals 14 residues. Between the trimmed V and J ends, which lost 3 bases and 3 bases, there was a span of 9 bases. CDR1 is SGHVS, CDR2 FNYEAQ, per germline. CDR3 region: CASSFGTNYNEQFF. In DNA form, the CDR3 reads TGTGCCAGCAGCTTTGGGACCAACTACAATGAGCAGTTCTTC.